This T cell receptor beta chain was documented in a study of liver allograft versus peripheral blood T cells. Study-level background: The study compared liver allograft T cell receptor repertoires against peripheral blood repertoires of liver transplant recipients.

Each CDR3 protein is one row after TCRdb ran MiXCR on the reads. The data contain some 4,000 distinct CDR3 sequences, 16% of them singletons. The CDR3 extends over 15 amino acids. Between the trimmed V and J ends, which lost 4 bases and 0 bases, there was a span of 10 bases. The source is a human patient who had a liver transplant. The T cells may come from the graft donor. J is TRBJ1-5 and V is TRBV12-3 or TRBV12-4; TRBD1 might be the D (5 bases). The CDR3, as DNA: TGTGCCAGCAGTTCCTGGGGGTCTAGCAATCAGCCCCAGCATTTT. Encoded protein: CASSSWGSSNQPQHF.